Each of the 17 T cell receptor beta chains below was sequenced from the same sample in a study of blood T cell repertoires in COVID-19. Method: immunoSEQ multiplex PCR; TCRdb's copy keeps in-frame clones and lacks some. The sample holds around 300,000 clones, 85% to 90% seen once. Sequenced input: peripheral blood. These receptors originate from a woman aged 45-65 years with active or convalescent COVID-19.

In DNA form, the CDR3 reads TGTGCCACTTCCCGGGACAGGGACGGCATTCAGTACTTC. Its protein product is CATSRDRDGIQYF. V and J are TRBV7-8 and TRBJ2-4, with 9 bases matching TRBD1. The V segment lost 10 bases and the J segment 9 bases; nucleotides outside the gene matches: 10. Germline V gene sequence: CDR1 SGHVS, CDR2 FQNEAQ. This CDR3 has 13 residues.

The sample holds one count of this clone. The rearrangement uses TRBV20-1 and TRBJ2-1; 9 bases are shared with TRBD2. CDR1 and CDR2 from the germline V gene are DFQATT and SNEGSKA (reference sequence). The CDR3 totals 10 residues. J lost 12 bases, V lost 6 bases, and 3 bases had no gene match. The CDR3 DNA sequence: TGCAGTGCACCACTAGCGGGGCAGTTCTTC. Translation gives CSAPLAGQFF.

V gene TRBV18 combines with J gene TRBJ1-2; 10 bases line up with TRBD1. The CDR3 contains 13 residues. J gave up 8 bases and V 5 bases, and 5 bases lay outside the gene matches. The V gene's germline CDR1 is KGHSH and CDR2 LQKENI. The CDR3 region has the DNA TGTGCCAGCTCATCGACAGGGGGCGAGGGCTACACCTTC. It translates to CASSSTGGEGYTF.

Regarding this clone: Distinct nucleotide sequences in the sample also encode this CDR3. This chain connects TRBV28 to TRBJ1-2, with D possibly matching TRBD1 (5 bases). The V and J ends lost 2 bases and 8 bases respectively, with 9 bases between them. The germline V gene has CDR1 MDHEN and CDR2 SYDVKM. The length of the CDR3 is 12 residues. CDR3 residues: CASSLRGRGYTF. The CDR3 DNA reads as TGTGCCAGCAGTTTACGGGGGAGAGGCTACACCTTC.

The V gene is TRBV4-2, the J gene TRBJ1-1; D uncertain. Germline V gives CDR1 LGHNA, CDR2 YNFKEQ. The V and J ends lost 0 bases and 6 bases respectively, with 14 bases between them. CDR3 size: 15 residues. Written as DNA, the CDR3 is TGTGCCAGCAGCCAAGAAGCACGGGAAAGGGCTGAAGCTTTCTTT. This codes for CASSQEARERAEAFF.

Remarks on this clone: Other DNA sequences in the sample encode the same CDR3. This sequence joins TRBV6-5 and TRBJ1-2; no definite D call. Germline CDR1 reads MNHEY; CDR2 reads SVGAGI. V gave up 3 bases and J gave up 0 bases, with 11 bases separating them. The CDR3 covers 15 residues. The CDR3 coding sequence is TGTGCCAGCAGTTATTCCCCGGGAGCTAACTATGGCTACACCTTC. It is translated as CASSYSPGANYGYTF.

V gene TRBV7-2 combines with J gene TRBJ1-2; 10 bases align to TRBD1. CDR1 SGHTA and CDR2 FQGNSA come from the germline V gene. J was trimmed by 7 bases and V by 5 bases; bases with no gene match: 7. The CDR3 is 14 residues long. The CDR3 region has the DNA TGTGCCAGCAGCCCGGGGACAGGGGTTAGTGGCTACACCTTC. This sequence encodes CASSPGTGVSGYTF.

This CDR3 reads CSGLYNEQFF. The CDR3 nucleotides are TGCAGTGGGCTGTACAATGAGCAGTTCTTC. V and J are TRBV20-1 and TRBJ2-1, with D hard to call. CDR1 and CDR2 (germline): DFQATT, SNEGSKA (reference sequence). Deletions cut 7 bases from V and 4 bases from J, with 5 bases between. The CDR3 runs to 10 residues.

V and J are TRBV6-5 and TRBJ1-1, with D possibly being TRBD1 (5 bases). Germline CDR1 is MNHEY and CDR2 is SVGAGI. The CDR3 runs 13 residues. V shed 0 bases and J shed 10 bases, with 12 bases lying between them. CDR3 protein: CASSYSGGAGAFF. The CDR3 DNA is TGTGCCAGCAGTTACTCAGGAGGGGCTGGAGCTTTCTTT.

The chain has TRBV28 and TRBJ2-1, with D perhaps TRBD2 (5 bases). Germline V gives CDR1 MDHEN, CDR2 SYDVKM. The CDR3 totals 16 residues. The V end lost 3 bases, the J end lost 3 bases, and 15 bases lay between the germline ends. CDR3 residues: CASSLSSPGDYNEQFF. CDR3 DNA sequence: TGTGCCAGCAGTTTGTCTTCTCCCGGGGACTACAATGAGCAGTTCTTC.

The chain is built from TRBV6-1 and TRBJ2-7, with D possibly being TRBD2 (6 bases). Looked up from germline, CDR1 is MNHNS and CDR2 is SASEGT. V was clipped by 2 bases and J by 6 bases, with 14 bases between them. The CDR3 length is 14 residues. The CDR3 nucleotides read TGTGCCAGCAGTGAATTACAGGAGGGTGGCGAGCAGTACTTC. Residues: CASSELQEGGEQYF.

This chain links TRBV28 with TRBJ1-3; 10 bases are a match to TRBD1. The CDR3 has 15 residues. Germline trimming cut 6 bases from V and 8 bases from J; bases unmatched to any gene: 10. Germline CDR1 is MDHEN and CDR2 is SYDVKM. CDR3 bases: TGTGCCAGCAGAAAAAATACCGGGACAGGGGACACCATATATTTT. This gives the protein CASRKNTGTGDTIYF.

The chain employs TRBV11-3 and TRBJ2-7; 9 bases line up with TRBD1. V trimming: 5 bases; J trimming: 2 bases; junction bases outside the gene matches: 4. CDR1 and CDR2 (germline): SGHNT, YENEEA. This CDR3 has 14 residues. The CDR3 nucleotides are TGTGCCAGCAGCCGACAGGGGGAAACCTACGAGCAGTACTTC. This encodes CASSRQGETYEQYF.

The genes are TRBV27 and TRBJ1-1; D might be TRBD1 (6 bases). V was trimmed by 6 bases and J by 10 bases, leaving 18 bases between them. CDR3 length: 13 amino acids. Germline V lookup: CDR1 MNHEY, CDR2 SMNVEV (reference sequence). The CDR3 protein is CASSPTGTPLAFF. CDR3 DNA sequence: TGTGCCAGCAGCCCTACGGGGACACCTTTAGCTTTCTTT.

This clone has just one count. The chain combines TRBV27 with TRBJ2-2, with 7 bases fitting TRBD2. V was clipped by 5 bases and J by 4 bases; unmatched bases: 1. The length of the CDR3 is 13 residues. Germline V gives CDR1 MNHEY, CDR2 SMNVEV (reference sequence). CDR3 bases: TGTGCCAGCAGTCAGCGGGGCACCGGGGAGCTGTTTTTT. Protein product: CASSQRGTGELFF.

This chain uses TRBV9 with TRBJ1-1; no reliable D call. Germline V gene lookup returns CDR1 SGDLS and CDR2 YYNGEE. The CDR3 is 13 amino acids. The V end lost 3 bases, the J end lost 3 bases, and 9 bases lay between the germline ends. DNA of the CDR3: TGTGCCAGCAGCGCCCGACGGGACACTGAAGCTTTCTTT. This gives the protein CASSARRDTEAFF.

V usage is TRBV28 and J usage is TRBJ1-1; D uncertain. Per the germline V gene, CDR1 is MDHEN and CDR2 is SYDVKM. This CDR3 contains 12 residues. V shed 3 bases and J shed 5 bases, with 7 bases lying between them. CDR3 in amino acids: CASSLTGTEAFF. For the CDR3, the DNA is TGTGCCAGCAGTTTGACGGGGACTGAAGCTTTCTTT.